This T cell receptor beta chain was recorded in a study of regulatory T cells in long-lasting Graves disease. The time point is: newly diagnosed GD, antithyroid drugs for less than 3 months. Construction of the TCR library relied on RNA isolated from PBMCs. Arm-PCR of CDR3 regions with iRepertoire HTBI primers generated TCR beta libraries. In TCRdb, the multiplex PCR reads were re-called with MiXCR into one record per CDR3 protein. The data show roughly 500,000 distinct CDR3 sequences, approximately 15% seen once. Deletions cut 4 bases from V and 0 bases from J, with 16 bases between. CDR1 is SGDLS and CDR2 is YYNGEE in the germline V gene. This CDR3 is built from 16 residues. A further study also used this sample, focusing on T cells in Graves' hyperthyroidism and ophthalmopathy.

The rearrangement uses TRBV9 and TRBJ1-2, with D perhaps TRBD1 (5 bases). This clonotype was sampled from a woman between 45 and 60 years old with Graves disease. The specimen was peripheral blood mononuclear cells (PBMCs), collected at new diagnosis, from a patient treated with antithyroid drugs. As DNA, the CDR3 is TGTGCCAGCAGCCAATCTCAGGGTGAACCTAACTATGGCTACACCTTC. Translated, it gives CASSQSQGEPNYGYTF. Full variable domain (remainder filled in from reference TRBV9 and TRBJ1-2): DSGVTQTPKHLITATGQRVTLRCSPRSGDLSVYWYQQSLDQGLQFLIQYYNGEERAKGNILERFSAQQFPDLHSELNLSSLELGDSALYFCASSQSQGEPNYGYTFGSGTRLTVV.